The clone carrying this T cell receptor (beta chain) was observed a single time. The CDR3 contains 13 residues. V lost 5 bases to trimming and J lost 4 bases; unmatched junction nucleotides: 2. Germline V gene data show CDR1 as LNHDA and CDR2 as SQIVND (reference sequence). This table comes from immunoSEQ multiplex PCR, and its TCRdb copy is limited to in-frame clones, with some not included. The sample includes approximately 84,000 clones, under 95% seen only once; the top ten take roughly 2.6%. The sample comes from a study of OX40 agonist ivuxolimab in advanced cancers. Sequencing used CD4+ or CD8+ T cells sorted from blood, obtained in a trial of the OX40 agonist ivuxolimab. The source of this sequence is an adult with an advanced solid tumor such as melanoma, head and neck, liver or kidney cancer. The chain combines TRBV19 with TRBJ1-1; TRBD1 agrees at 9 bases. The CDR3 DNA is TGTGCCAGTAGTGCGGGACAGGGCACTGAAGCTTTCTTT. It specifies CASSAGQGTEAFF.